Listed below are T cell receptor beta chains from one sample, sequenced in a study of blood T cell repertoires in COVID-19. TCRdb's table, derived via immunoSEQ multiplex PCR, lists solely in-frame clones and lacks some. The sample lists some 120,000 clones, 70% to 75% occurring once. The sequenced material came from peripheral blood. The source is a man older than 75 with COVID-19, enrolled during active disease. Each CDR3 is given with its conserved first and last residue. A D gene is named only where the DNA matches it firmly. Some rows mark clone size as missing; the rest say once, few, many or name a class of expanded clone.

V gene: TRBV14; J gene: TRBJ2-7; D gene: TRBD1; clone size: .; CDR3 DNA: TGTGCCAGCAGGATGACAGGGTCTCTCGCCGAGCAGTACTTC; CDR3 protein: CASRMTGSLAEQYF
V gene: TRBV5-1; J gene: TRBJ1-2; D gene: .; clone size: once; CDR3 DNA: TGCGCCAGCAGCTTGATTACTCACTATGGCTACACCTTC; CDR3 protein: CASSLITHYGYTF
V gene: TRBV27; J gene: TRBJ2-3; D gene: .; clone size: .; CDR3 DNA: TGTGCCAGCAGTTCGCGTATCGGCACAGATACGCAGTATTTT; CDR3 protein: CASSSRIGTDTQYF
V gene: TRBV19; J gene: TRBJ1-5; D gene: .; clone size: .; CDR3 DNA: TGTGCCAGTAGTATAGAGGCAGGGTGGAATCAGCCCCAGCATTTT; CDR3 protein: CASSIEAGWNQPQHF
V gene: TRBV7-2; J gene: TRBJ2-1; D gene: .; clone size: few; CDR3 DNA: TGTGCCAGCAGCTTAGCCGGGGGAACCTTCGGTGAGCAGTTCTTC; CDR3 protein: CASSLAGGTFGEQFF
V gene: TRBV6-5; J gene: TRBJ1-6; D gene: TRBD1; clone size: .; CDR3 DNA: TGTGCCAGCAGCACGGACAGGGCTGGGAATTCACCCCTCCACTTT; CDR3 protein: CASSTDRAGNSPLHF
V gene: TRBV5-1; J gene: TRBJ1-6; D gene: .; clone size: few; CDR3 DNA: TGCGCCAGCAGCTTGTTGGACAGTTTGGGATCACCCCTCCACTTT; CDR3 protein: CASSLLDSLGSPLHF
V gene: TRBV7-2; J gene: TRBJ1-3; D gene: .; clone size: .; CDR3 DNA: TGTGCCAGCAGCTACGCAGGGCACTCTGGAAACACCATATATTTT; CDR3 protein: CASSYAGHSGNTIYF
V gene: TRBV29-1; J gene: TRBJ2-1; D gene: .; clone size: .; CDR3 DNA: TGCAGCACCACGGGGGTGGTTTTACATGAGCAGTTCTTC; CDR3 protein: CSTTGVVLHEQFF
V gene: TRBV6-1; J gene: TRBJ1-6; D gene: .; clone size: .; CDR3 DNA: TGTGCCAGCGGACTGGGGTTGGATAATTCACCCCTCCACTTT; CDR3 protein: CASGLGLDNSPLHF
V gene: TRBV28; J gene: TRBJ2-1; D gene: TRBD2; clone size: .; CDR3 DNA: TGTGCCAGCAGTTCACACGGGGGGGGCTCCTACAATGAGCAGTTCTTC; CDR3 protein: CASSSHGGGSYNEQFF
V gene: TRBV23-1; J gene: TRBJ1-1; D gene: TRBD1; clone size: few; CDR3 DNA: TGCGCCAGCACGGGAGGGGGCAGGGACACTGAAGCTTTCTTT; CDR3 protein: CASTGGGRDTEAFF
V gene: TRBV19; J gene: TRBJ2-6; D gene: TRBD1; clone size: .; CDR3 DNA: TGTGCCAGTAGTATGGACAGGGCTGGGGCCAACGTCCTGACTTTC; CDR3 protein: CASSMDRAGANVLTF
V gene: TRBV4-1; J gene: TRBJ2-7; D gene: TRBD2; clone size: .; CDR3 DNA: TGCGCCAGCAGCCAAGAGACTATCCTCCCACTAGCGGAGCAATACGAGCAGTACTTC; CDR3 protein: CASSQETILPLAEQYEQYF
V gene: TRBV4-3; J gene: TRBJ2-7; D gene: .; clone size: .; CDR3 DNA: TGCGCCAGCAGCCGCGGTGGGGGGGCGGCCTACGAGCAGTACTTC; CDR3 protein: CASSRGGGAAYEQYF
V gene: TRBV3-1/TRBV3-2; J gene: TRBJ1-1; D gene: TRBD1; clone size: .; CDR3 DNA: TGTGCCAGCAGCCAGTCCGACAGGGCGCGGTGGGCTTTCTTT; CDR3 protein: CASSQSDRARWAFF
V gene: TRBV21-1; J gene: TRBJ1-5; D gene: .; clone size: few; CDR3 DNA: TGTGCCAGCAGCAATTGGGACAGGGCGGATAGCAATCAGCCCCAGCATTTT; CDR3 protein: CASSNWDRADSNQPQHF
V gene: TRBV6-2/TRBV6-3; J gene: TRBJ1-5; D gene: TRBD1; clone size: once; CDR3 DNA: TGTGCCAGCAGTCTACTACAGGGGTGGGGGGATAGCAATCAGCCCCAGCATTTT; CDR3 protein: CASSLLQGWGDSNQPQHF
V gene: TRBV9; J gene: TRBJ1-4; D gene: .; clone size: .; CDR3 DNA: TGTGCCAGCAGCGCCGGGGTCGTCGTAAGTGAAAAACTGTTTTTT; CDR3 protein: CASSAGVVVSEKLFF
V gene: TRBV7-9; J gene: TRBJ2-1; D gene: .; clone size: .; CDR3 DNA: TGTGCCAGCAGCTTAGCGCTCGTAGCCGGGGGCTACAATGAGCAGTTCTTC; CDR3 protein: CASSLALVAGGYNEQFF
V gene: TRBV7-6; J gene: TRBJ2-3; D gene: TRBD2; clone size: .; CDR3 DNA: TGTGCCAGCAGCTTTTCTAGCGGGTATCACACGAGCACAGATACGCAGTATTTT; CDR3 protein: CASSFSSGYHTSTDTQYF
V gene: TRBV2; J gene: TRBJ2-2; D gene: TRBD1; clone size: .; CDR3 DNA: TGTGCCAGCAGTGCCCCGAGGACAGGGGCGGGCACCGGGGAGCTGTTTTTT; CDR3 protein: CASSAPRTGAGTGELFF
V gene: TRBV4-3; J gene: TRBJ2-2; D gene: .; clone size: many; CDR3 DNA: TGCGCCAGCAGCCAGAGAAAAAACACCGGGGAGCTGTTTTTT; CDR3 protein: CASSQRKNTGELFF
V gene: TRBV29-1; J gene: TRBJ1-2; D gene: TRBD1; clone size: .; CDR3 DNA: TGCAGCGTTACCGGGACAGAAACTGGTGGCTACACCTTC; CDR3 protein: CSVTGTETGGYTF
V gene: TRBV19; J gene: TRBJ2-7; D gene: TRBD2; clone size: once; CDR3 DNA: TGTGCCAGTAGTATAGGCCCGACCCCGGACGGGCTAGCGGGAGTTACGGGAAAGCGGTACGAGCAGTACTTC; CDR3 protein: CASSIGPTPDGLAGVTGKRYEQYF
V gene: TRBV7-9; J gene: TRBJ2-7; D gene: TRBD2; clone size: .; CDR3 DNA: TGTGCCAGCAGCTTCTGGACTAGCGGGAGTGGCGAGCAGTACTTC; CDR3 protein: CASSFWTSGSGEQYF
V gene: TRBV14; J gene: TRBJ1-1; D gene: .; clone size: .; CDR3 DNA: TGTGCCAGCAGCCAATTCAGGGCGAACACTGAAGCTTTCTTT; CDR3 protein: CASSQFRANTEAFF
V gene: TRBV7-3; J gene: TRBJ2-1; D gene: TRBD2; clone size: few; CDR3 DNA: TGTGCCAGCAGCGTAGGTGCGGGAGGGCCGGCCTACAATGAGCAGTTCTTC; CDR3 protein: CASSVGAGGPAYNEQFF
V gene: TRBV29-1; J gene: TRBJ1-1; D gene: TRBD1; clone size: .; CDR3 DNA: TGCAGCGTTGTCGGGGGACAGGGTCTGACTGAAGCTTTCTTT; CDR3 protein: CSVVGGQGLTEAFF
V gene: TRBV7-9; J gene: TRBJ2-7; D gene: TRBD2; clone size: .; CDR3 DNA: TGTGCCAGCAGCTTAGCTGGCGGGAGCTCCTACGAGCAGTACTTC; CDR3 protein: CASSLAGGSSYEQYF
V gene: TRBV28; J gene: TRBJ2-5; D gene: .; clone size: .; CDR3 DNA: TGTGCCAGCAGTAGTAACCAGGGTTTGGGGGAGACCCAGTACTTC; CDR3 protein: CASSSNQGLGETQYF
V gene: TRBV4-2; J gene: TRBJ2-2; D gene: TRBD2; clone size: .; CDR3 DNA: TGTGCCAGCAGCCAAGAGGGACTAGCCCTCAACACCGGGGAGCTGTTTTTT; CDR3 protein: CASSQEGLALNTGELFF
V gene: TRBV30; J gene: TRBJ2-3; D gene: .; clone size: .; CDR3 DNA: TGTGCCTGGAGTGGCCAGGGGAGTAGGGCAGATACGCAGTATTTT; CDR3 protein: CAWSGQGSRADTQYF
V gene: TRBV13; J gene: TRBJ2-7; D gene: TRBD2; clone size: .; CDR3 DNA: TGTGCCAGCAGCTACTCTAGCGGGAAGGGCGAGCAGTACTTC; CDR3 protein: CASSYSSGKGEQYF